Below, one TCR beta chain is given with its context. The data belong to a study of blood T cell repertoires in COVID-19. Study in general: Sites across the United States, Italy and Spain contributed samples from acute and convalescent COVID-19. From T cells, B-cell-depleted T cells, or PBMCs came the material, which was cDNA or gDNA.

Per the original methods: Amplification of reference gene primers was used by the study to estimate nucleated cell counts. TCRdb keeps only in-frame clones here, not all; method: immunoSEQ multiplex PCR. The V and J calls and the clone size are those of that table, but D and trimming were determined from the DNA. The table has 200,000 to 300,000 clones, around 80% seen once. V lost 0 bases, J lost 0 bases, and 8 bases lay in between. The CDR3 is made up of 15 amino acids. Germline V lookup: CDR1 SGHRS, CDR2 YFSETQ. The J gene is TRBJ2-3, the V gene TRBV5-1, with D possibly matching TRBD1 (6 bases). The sequencing sample was made of peripheral blood. This receptor was taken from a man aged 55 to 69 with acute or convalescent COVID-19. CDR3 amino acids: CASSLETGSTDTQYF. The CDR3 DNA follows: TGCGCCAGCAGCTTGGAAACAGGGAGCACAGATACGCAGTATTTT.